The clone carrying this TCR beta chain has a handful of counts. The antigen is undetermined. From RNA, the CDR3 regions of TCR beta chains were amplified and sequenced. In the first round, RT-PCR was carried out with HTBI primers, and a multiplex PCR formed the second round. One entry per CDR3 protein results from TCRdb running MiXCR on the multiplex PCR reads. The table lists some 350,000 distinct CDR3 sequences, about a sixth of them singletons. The entry originates in a study of Graves' ophthalmopathy and Graves' hyperthyroidism. Overall study context: Peripheral blood samples were taken at initial diagnosis, before any treatment. Study-wide points: Using 13 signatures, a model distinguished ophthalmopathy from stable hyperthyroidism, reaching around 88% sensitivity and roughly 80% specificity.

Hyperthyroidism patients, aged 18 to 65, were newly diagnosed, under 2 months' duration. The diagnostic workup employed clinical symptoms, serum thyroxine, TRAb, thyroid ultrasound and orbital computed tomography. Sequences were obtained from peripheral blood. This sequence originates from an adult woman with stable Graves' hyperthyroidism.

The CDR3: CASSKDISPPDTQYF. The CDR3 nucleotides read TGCGCCAGCAGCAAGGACATATCCCCCCCAGATACGCAGTATTTT. The chain joins TRBV5-1 to TRBJ2-3; D is perhaps TRBD1 (5 bases). V lost 4 bases to trimming and J lost 4 bases, with 16 bases between them. Germline assignment: CDR1 SGHRS and CDR2 YFSETQ. The CDR3 loop spans 15 amino acids. Full variable domain (rest looked up from reference TRBV5-1 and TRBJ2-3): KAGVTQTPRYLIKTRGQQVTLSCSPISGHRSVSWYQQTPGQGLQFLFEYFSETQRNKGNFPGRFSGRQFSNSRSEMNVSTLELGDSALYLCASSKDISPPDTQYFGPGTRLTVL.